This TCR beta chain originates from a study of OX40 agonist ivuxolimab in advanced cancers. As for the study in general: Patients' therapy was ivuxolimab, an antibody that acts as an agonist of OX40 (CD134). Melanoma, hepatocellular carcinoma, head and neck or renal cell cancer occurred in dose-escalation patients. Partial responses were seen in three patients, one with hepatocellular carcinoma and two with cutaneous melanoma.

Clones were read by immunoSEQ multiplex PCR, and TCRdb kept only the in-frame ones, dropping some. This sample has more than 50,000 clones; around 87% occur once, and the top ten carry 5.2%. Autoimmune disease history or systemic immunosuppression barred patients. The CDR3 has 14 residues. Germline CDR1 is KGHSH and CDR2 is LQKENI. V shed 6 bases, J shed 3 bases, and the junction held 4 bases outside the gene matches. The receptor's source is an adult with an advanced solid tumor such as melanoma, head and neck, liver or kidney cancer. The sample in question was CD4+ or CD8+ T cells sorted from blood, obtained in a trial of the OX40 agonist ivuxolimab. The rearrangement links TRBV18 to TRBJ2-3, with 9 bases identical to TRBD1. Written as DNA, the CDR3 is TGTGCCAGCTCCACCGGACAGGGGACAGATACGCAGTATTTT. Translating it yields CASSTGQGTDTQYF.